These T cell receptor beta chains were read from a single sample in a study of blood T cell repertoires in COVID-19. Clones were read by immunoSEQ multiplex PCR, and TCRdb kept only the in-frame ones, dropping some. The sample lists 40,000 to 50,000 clones, roughly nine tenths occurring once. Sequencing was done on a sample of peripheral blood. The receptors stem from a man between 65 and 85 years old with acute or convalescent COVID-19. The conserved cysteine and the conserved F or W are not part of the CDR3 here. Clone size, where shown, is once, few, many, or a class for clones that have expanded.

NA,TRBV7-2,TRBJ2-5,ASSLWNSGGGKETQY
NA,TRBV5-1,TRBJ1-2,ASSLSMTSGQGINGYT
NA,TRBV28,TRBJ1-5,ASSSGLAGLPQH
NA,TRBV11-3,TRBJ2-1,ASSLSAGSSYNEQF
NA,TRBV7-2,TRBJ2-2,ASSLPRQGDTGELF
NA,TRBV6-2/TRBV6-3,TRBJ2-4,ASSPLAALAKNIQY
NA,TRBV18,TRBJ1-2,ASSRGTRYGYT
once,TRBV18,TRBJ1-1,ASSLSQGNTEAF
NA,TRBV5-1,TRBJ1-6,ASRRPGADNSPLH
NA,TRBV30,TRBJ1-1,AWSGRGNTEAF
NA,TRBV11-3,TRBJ2-5,ASSFQSRGGRETQY
NA,TRBV19,TRBJ1-1,ATWTGWGTEAF
NA,TRBV19,TRBJ2-7,ASSMITGGNYEQY
NA,TRBV28,TRBJ2-2,ASTSITGELF
NA,TRBV4-3,TRBJ1-1,ASSQVGYTEAF
NA,TRBV5-6,TRBJ2-6,ASSLVHSGANVLT
NA,TRBV11-2,TRBJ1-1,ASSSPGQRRTEAF
once,TRBV19,TRBJ2-5,ASMGRVGETQY
once,TRBV11-1,TRBJ2-2,ASSLAGLTQGYTGELF
NA,TRBV10-2,TRBJ1-4,ASTYTGATNEKLF
NA,TRBV5-4,TRBJ2-7,ASSLGSSPYEQY
few,TRBV6-4,TRBJ1-2,ASSNAHGQGMDYGYT
once,TRBV6-1,TRBJ2-7,ASSENRYEQY
NA,TRBV2,TRBJ2-3,ASRKQGRTDTQY
NA,TRBV9,TRBJ2-7,ASSVPQFVLTYEQY
NA,TRBV5-1,TRBJ2-7,ASSLGVTGLSHEQY
few,TRBV5-6,TRBJ1-2,ASSPRRGFNGYT
NA,TRBV28,TRBJ1-5,ASSFLGAGQPQH
NA,TRBV9,TRBJ2-1,ASSVDRGSYNEQF
NA,TRBV30,TRBJ2-1,AWSPDRVNNEQF
NA,TRBV6-5,TRBJ2-1,ASSTGNEQF
NA,TRBV5-4,TRBJ1-1,ASNGEGDRGVHTEAF
NA,TRBV18,TRBJ1-4,ASSPGMREKLF
NA,TRBV6-6,TRBJ2-5,ASSYERLQETQY
NA,TRBV4-1,TRBJ1-2,ASSQDYRGSYGYT
few,TRBV4-1,TRBJ1-5,ASSHSRGPSNQPQH
NA,TRBV11-3,TRBJ1-1,ASSLGRQGAEAF
NA,TRBV28,TRBJ1-2,ASSPRGVILYGYT
NA,TRBV10-3,TRBJ1-2,AIRGQVNYGYT
NA,TRBV5-6,TRBJ2-2,ASSLVRSTGELF
NA,TRBV3-1/TRBV3-2,TRBJ2-7,ASSQTQGADEQY
NA,TRBV9,TRBJ2-7,ASSEDTSYEQY
once,TRBV6-2/TRBV6-3,TRBJ2-7,ASSHGREKY
NA,TRBV7-2,TRBJ2-3,ASSLAAPGPDTQY
NA,TRBV7-9,TRBJ1-4,ASSPVGQGASNEKLF
few,TRBV5-3,TRBJ1-6,ARSSGTTVGGGYNSPLH
NA,TRBV5-4,TRBJ2-7,ASSLGLGTGSHEQY
NA,TRBV9,TRBJ1-2,ASSAMTGGNYGYT
once,TRBV7-3,TRBJ1-2,ASSFGGAYGYT
NA,TRBV19,TRBJ1-5,ASSIGWGQPQH